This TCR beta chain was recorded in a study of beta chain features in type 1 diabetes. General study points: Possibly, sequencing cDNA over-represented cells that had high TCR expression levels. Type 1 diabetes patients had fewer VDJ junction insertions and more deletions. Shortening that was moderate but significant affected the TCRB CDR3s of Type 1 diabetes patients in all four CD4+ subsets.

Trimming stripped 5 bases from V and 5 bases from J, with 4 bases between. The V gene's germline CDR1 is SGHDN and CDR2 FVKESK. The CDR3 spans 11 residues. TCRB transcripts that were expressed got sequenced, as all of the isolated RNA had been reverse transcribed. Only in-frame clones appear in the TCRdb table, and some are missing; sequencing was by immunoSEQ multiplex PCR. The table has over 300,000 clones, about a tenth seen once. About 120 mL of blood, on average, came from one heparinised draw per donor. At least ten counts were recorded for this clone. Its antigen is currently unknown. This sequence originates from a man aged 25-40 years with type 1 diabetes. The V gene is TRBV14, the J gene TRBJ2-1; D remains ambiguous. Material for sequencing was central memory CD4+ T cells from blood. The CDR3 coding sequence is TGTGCCAGCAGCAGCCACAATGAGCAGTTCTTC. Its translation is CASSSHNEQFF.